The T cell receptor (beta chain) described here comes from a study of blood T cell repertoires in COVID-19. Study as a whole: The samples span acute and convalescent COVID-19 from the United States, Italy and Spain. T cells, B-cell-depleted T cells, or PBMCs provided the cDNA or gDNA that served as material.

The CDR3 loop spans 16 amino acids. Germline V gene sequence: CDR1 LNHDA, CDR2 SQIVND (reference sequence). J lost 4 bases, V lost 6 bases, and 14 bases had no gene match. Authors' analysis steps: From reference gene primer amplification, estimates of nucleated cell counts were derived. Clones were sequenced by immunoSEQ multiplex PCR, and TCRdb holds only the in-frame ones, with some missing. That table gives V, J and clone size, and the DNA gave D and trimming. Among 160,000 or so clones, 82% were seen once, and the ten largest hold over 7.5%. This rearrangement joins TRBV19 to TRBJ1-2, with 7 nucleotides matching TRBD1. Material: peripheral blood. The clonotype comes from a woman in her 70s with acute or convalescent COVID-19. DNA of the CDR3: TGTGCCAGTAGCCAATCGGCCAGGGGGTCTGGCTATGGCTACACCTTC. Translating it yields CASSQSARGSGYGYTF.